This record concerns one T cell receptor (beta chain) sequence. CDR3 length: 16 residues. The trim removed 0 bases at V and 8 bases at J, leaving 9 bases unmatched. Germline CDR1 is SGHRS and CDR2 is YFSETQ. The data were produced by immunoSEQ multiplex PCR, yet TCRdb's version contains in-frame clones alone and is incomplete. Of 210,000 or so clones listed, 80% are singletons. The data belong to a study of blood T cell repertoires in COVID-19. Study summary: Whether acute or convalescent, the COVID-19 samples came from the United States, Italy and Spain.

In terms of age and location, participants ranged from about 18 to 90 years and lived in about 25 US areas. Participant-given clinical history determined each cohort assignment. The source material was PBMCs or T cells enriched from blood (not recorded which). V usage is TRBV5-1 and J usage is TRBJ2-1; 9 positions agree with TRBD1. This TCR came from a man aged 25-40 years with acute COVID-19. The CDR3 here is CASSLGGQGILYEQFF. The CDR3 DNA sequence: TGCGCCAGCAGCTTGGGGGGACAGGGAATTCTATATGAGCAGTTCTTC.